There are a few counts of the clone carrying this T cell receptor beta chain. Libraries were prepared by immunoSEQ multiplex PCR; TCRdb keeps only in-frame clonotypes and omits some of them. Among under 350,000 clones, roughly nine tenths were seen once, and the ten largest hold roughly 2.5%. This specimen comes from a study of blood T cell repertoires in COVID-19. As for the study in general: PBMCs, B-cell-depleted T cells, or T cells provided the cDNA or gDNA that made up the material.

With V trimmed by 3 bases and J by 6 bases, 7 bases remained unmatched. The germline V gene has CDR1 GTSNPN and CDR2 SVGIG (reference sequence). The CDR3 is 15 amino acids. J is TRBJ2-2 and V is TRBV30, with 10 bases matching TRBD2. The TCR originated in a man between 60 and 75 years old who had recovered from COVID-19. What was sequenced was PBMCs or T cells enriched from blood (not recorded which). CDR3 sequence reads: CAWRRLAGVSGELFF. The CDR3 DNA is TGTGCCTGGAGGCGTCTAGCGGGAGTGTCCGGGGAGCTGTTTTTT.